Below are 13 T cell receptor beta chains sequenced from a single sample in a study of blood T cell repertoires in COVID-19. Assay: immunoSEQ multiplex PCR; the TCRdb copy retains only in-frame clones and omits some. The sample has about 60,000 clones; about 89% are singletons. The sample comprised peripheral blood. All receptors come from a woman aged 60-70 years with active COVID-19.

The rearrangement links TRBV29-1 to TRBJ2-7, with TRBD1 as a possible D gene (6 bases). Germline values: CDR1 SQVTM, CDR2 ANQGSEA. Trimming removed 5 bases from V and 2 bases from J, with 16 bases in between. The CDR3 contains 14 residues. The CDR3 nucleotides are TGCAGCGTTAACCGGGACATCGGGACCTACGAGCAGTACTTC. This gives the protein CSVNRDIGTYEQYF.

The rearrangement joins TRBV11-2 to TRBJ2-7; 8 nucleotides agree with TRBD2. V dropped 2 bases and J dropped 2; count of bases not matched to a gene: 2. The germline V gene has CDR1 SGHAT and CDR2 FQNNGV. This CDR3 comprises 14 residues. DNA for the CDR3: TGTGCCAGCAGCTTAACGGGACTAGCCTACGAGCAGTACTTC. Its translation is CASSLTGLAYEQYF.

The genes are TRBV6-5 and TRBJ1-2; no reliable D call. The germline V gene has CDR1 MNHEY and CDR2 SVGAGI. This CDR3 comprises 12 residues. V gave up 6 bases and J gave up 0 bases, with 5 bases separating them. The CDR3: CASSHSNYGYTF. The DNA for the CDR3 is TGTGCCAGCAGCCACTCTAACTATGGCTACACCTTC.

The rearrangement uses TRBV7-3 and TRBJ2-5, with D perhaps matching TRBD2 (7 bases). CDR1 is SGHTA and CDR2 is FQGTGA in the germline V gene. Trimming took off 6 bases at V and 2 bases at J, with 16 bases between the two ends. This CDR3 spans 15 amino acids. CDR3 sequence reads: CASSPGGASQETQYF. CDR3 sequence (DNA): TGTGCCAGCAGTCCTGGGGGGGCCAGTCAAGAGACCCAGTACTTC.

The chain links TRBV27 to TRBJ1-1; weak D call: TRBD1 (5 bases). The germline gives CDR1 MNHEY, CDR2 SMNVEV (reference sequence). V dropped 8 bases and J dropped 1 base, with 8 bases sitting between them. This CDR3 comprises 12 residues. The CDR3 sequence: CASLGRNTEAFF. The CDR3 region has the DNA TGTGCCAGCCTGGGGCGGAACACTGAAGCTTTCTTT.

Only one count was recorded for this clone. The chain has TRBV7-3 and TRBJ2-1; 7 bases agree with TRBD1. Looked up from germline, CDR1 is SGHTA and CDR2 is FQGTGA. This CDR3 contains 14 residues. Trimming cost V 0 bases and J 4 bases; bases outside gene matches: 0. CDR3 coding DNA: TGTGCCAGCAGCTTAACGACAGGGTACAATGAGCAGTTCTTC. It specifies CASSLTTGYNEQFF.

The rearrangement joins TRBV5-4 to TRBJ2-5, with 8 bases matching TRBD1. The J segment lost 1 base and the V segment lost 4 bases, leaving 6 bases of the junction unmatched. The CDR3 is made up of 15 amino acids. Germline CDR1 and CDR2: SGHNT and YYREEE (reference sequence). This CDR3 is CASSQRTGRQETQYF. CDR3 DNA sequence: TGTGCCAGCAGCCAAAGGACAGGGCGCCAAGAGACCCAGTACTTC.

V usage is TRBV3-1 (or the pseudogene TRBV3-2) and J usage is TRBJ2-4; 11 positions match TRBD2. The V gene end was trimmed by 4 bases and the J gene end by 1 base; junction bases not matched to a gene: 0. Germline V gene sequence: CDR1 LGHDT, CDR2 YNNKEL (reference sequence). This CDR3 comprises 15 residues. The CDR3 sequence: CASSPSGGAKNIQYF. The CDR3 DNA reads as TGTGCCAGCAGCCCTAGCGGGGGGGCCAAAAACATTCAGTACTTC.

J is TRBJ2-5 and V is TRBV6-6; D perhaps matches TRBD1 (6 bases). This CDR3 region has 12 residues. Trimming took off 6 bases at V and 3 bases at J, with 8 bases between the two ends. Per the germline V gene, CDR1 is MNHNY and CDR2 is SVGAGI (reference sequence). CDR3 region: CASRRTEETQYF. As DNA, the CDR3 is TGTGCCAGCAGAAGGACAGAAGAGACCCAGTACTTC.

The rearrangement joins TRBV24-1 to TRBJ1-2, with D possibly being TRBD1 (5 bases). The CDR3 is 15 amino acids. Trimming pared 4 bases from V and 2 bases from J, leaving 13 bases between. Germline values: CDR1 KGHDR, CDR2 SFDVKD. The CDR3 reads CATSEGGRQNYGYTF. The CDR3 DNA reads TGTGCCACCAGTGAGGGGGGGAGGCAGAACTATGGCTACACCTTC.

The table lists this clone with a count of one. Since the CDR3 does not end with the conserved phenylalanine or tryptophan, this likely comes from a read error. It is unclear where the CDR3 begins or ends on the DNA, so no DNA is shown, and the CDR3 is as TCRdb lists it. The rearrangement uses TRBV2 and TRBJ2-3; TRBD1 was called by the table and not checked on the DNA. The CDR3 has 14 residues if both end residues are counted. Germline assignment: CDR1 SNHLY and CDR2 FYNNEI. The CDR3 here is CASSERFGDTVFPR.

The table lists this clone with a count of one. Mismatch with germline at one junction end may stem from a read error. The CDR3 nucleotides are TGTGCCAGCAGTGAAGCGCTTGCGGGGGGCCTTCAGACCCAGCATTTT. It specifies CASSEALAGGLQTQHF. The rearrangement joins TRBV6-1 to TRBJ1-5, with D possibly matching TRBD1 (6 bases). The CDR3 contains 16 residues. CDR1 and CDR2 from the germline V gene are MNHNS and SASEGT.

V usage is TRBV7-9 and J usage is TRBJ1-1, with a weak D call TRBD1 (5 bases). V lost 7 bases and J lost 4, with 16 bases in between. This CDR3 is built from 14 residues. Germline V gene data show CDR1 as SEHNR and CDR2 as FQNEAQ (reference sequence). The chain's CDR3 is CASISGLGGTEAFF. In DNA form, the CDR3 reads TGTGCCAGCATATCCGGACTCGGGGGCACTGAAGCTTTCTTT. Supplemented by reference TRBV7-9 and TRBJ1-1, the full variable domain reads DTGVSQNPRHKITKRGQNVTFRCDPISEHNRLYWYRQTLGQGPEFLTYFQNEAQLEKSRLLSDRFSAERPKGSFSTLEIQRTEQGDSAMYLCASISGLGGTEAFFGQGTRLTVV.